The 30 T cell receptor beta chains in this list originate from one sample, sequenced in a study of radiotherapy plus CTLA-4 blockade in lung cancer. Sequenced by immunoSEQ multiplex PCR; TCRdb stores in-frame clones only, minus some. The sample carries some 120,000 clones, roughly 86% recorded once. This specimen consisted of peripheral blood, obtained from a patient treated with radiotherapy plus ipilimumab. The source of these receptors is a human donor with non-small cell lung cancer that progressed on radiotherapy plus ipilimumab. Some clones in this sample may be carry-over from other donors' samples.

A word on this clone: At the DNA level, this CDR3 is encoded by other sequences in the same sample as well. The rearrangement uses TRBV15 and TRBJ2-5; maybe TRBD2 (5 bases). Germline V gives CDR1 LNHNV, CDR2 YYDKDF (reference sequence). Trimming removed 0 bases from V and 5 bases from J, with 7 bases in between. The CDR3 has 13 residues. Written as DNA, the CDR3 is TGTGCCACCAGCAGAGACAGAGGGGAGACCCAGTACTTC. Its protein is CATSRDRGETQYF. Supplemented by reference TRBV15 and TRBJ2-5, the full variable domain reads DAMVIQNPRYQVTQFGKPVTLSCSQTLNHNVMYWYQQKSSQAPKLLFHYYDKDFNNEADTPDNFQSRRPNTSFCFLDIRSPGLGDTAMYLCATSRDRGETQYFGPGTRLLVL.

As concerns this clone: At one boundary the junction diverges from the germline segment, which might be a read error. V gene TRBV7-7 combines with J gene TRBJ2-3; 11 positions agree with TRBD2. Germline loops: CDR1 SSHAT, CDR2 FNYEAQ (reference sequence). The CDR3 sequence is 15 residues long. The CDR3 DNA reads TGTGCTAGCAGTGAGGGACTAGCGGTGTTCGATACGCAGTATTTT. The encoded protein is CASSEGLAVFDTQYF.

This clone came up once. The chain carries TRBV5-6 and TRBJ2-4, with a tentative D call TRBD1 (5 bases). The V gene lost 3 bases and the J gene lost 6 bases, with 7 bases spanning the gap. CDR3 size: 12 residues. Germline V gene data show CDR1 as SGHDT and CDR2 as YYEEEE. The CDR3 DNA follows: TGTGCCAGCAGCTGGGGCCCAAACATTCAGTACTTC. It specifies CASSWGPNIQYF.

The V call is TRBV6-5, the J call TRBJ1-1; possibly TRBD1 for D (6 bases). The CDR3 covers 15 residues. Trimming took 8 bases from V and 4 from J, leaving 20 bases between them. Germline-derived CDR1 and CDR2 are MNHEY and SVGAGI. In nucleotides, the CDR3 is TGTGCCAGCTCCCAATCTAGGGGGGGGGTCACTGAAGCTTTCTTT. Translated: CASSQSRGGVTEAFF.

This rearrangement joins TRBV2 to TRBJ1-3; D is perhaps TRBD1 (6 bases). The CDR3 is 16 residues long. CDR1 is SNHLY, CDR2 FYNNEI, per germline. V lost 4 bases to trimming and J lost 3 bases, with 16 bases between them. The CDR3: CASSAGEGTHGNTIYF. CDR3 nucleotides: TGTGCCAGCAGTGCGGGAGAAGGGACACATGGAAACACCATATATTTT.

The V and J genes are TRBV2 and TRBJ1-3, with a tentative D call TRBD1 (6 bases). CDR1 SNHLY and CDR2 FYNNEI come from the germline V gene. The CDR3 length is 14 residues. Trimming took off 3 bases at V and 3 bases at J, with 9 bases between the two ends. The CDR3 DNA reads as TGTGCCAGCAGTGACAGGGGTGGTGGAAACACCATATATTTT. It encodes CASSDRGGGNTIYF.

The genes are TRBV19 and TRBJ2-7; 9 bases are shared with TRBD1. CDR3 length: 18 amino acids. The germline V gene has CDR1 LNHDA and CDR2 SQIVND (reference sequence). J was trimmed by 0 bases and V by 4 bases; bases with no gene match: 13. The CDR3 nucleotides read TGTGCCAGTAGTAACAGGGGGCAAGGGGTTTGGGGCTCCTACGAGCAGTACTTC. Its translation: CASSNRGQGVWGSYEQYF.

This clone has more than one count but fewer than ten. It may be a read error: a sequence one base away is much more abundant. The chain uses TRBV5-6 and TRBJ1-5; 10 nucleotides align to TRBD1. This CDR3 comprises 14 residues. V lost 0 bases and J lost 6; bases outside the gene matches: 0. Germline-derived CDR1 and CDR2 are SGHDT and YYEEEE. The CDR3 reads CASSLGDRGQPQHF. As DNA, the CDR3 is TGTGCCAGCAGCTTGGGGGACAGGGGTCAGCCCCAGCATTTT.

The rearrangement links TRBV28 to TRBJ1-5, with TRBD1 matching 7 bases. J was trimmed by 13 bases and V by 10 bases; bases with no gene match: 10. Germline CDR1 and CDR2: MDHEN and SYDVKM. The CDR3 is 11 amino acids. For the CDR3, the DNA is TGTGCCACGAATTTCCAGGGGGAACAGCATTTT. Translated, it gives CATNFQGEQHF.

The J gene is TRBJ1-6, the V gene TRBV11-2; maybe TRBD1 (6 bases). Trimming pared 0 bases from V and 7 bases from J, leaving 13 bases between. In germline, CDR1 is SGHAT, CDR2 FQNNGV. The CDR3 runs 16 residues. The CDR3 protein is CASSLDQGGVNSPLHF. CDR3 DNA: TGTGCCAGCAGCTTAGATCAAGGGGGGGTCAATTCACCCCTCCACTTT.

CDR3 in amino acids: CASSPVGIDQPQHF. CDR3 nucleotides: TGTGCCAGCAGCCCGGTTGGCATAGATCAGCCCCAGCATTTT. This chain connects TRBV7-9 to TRBJ1-5; D gene unclear. Trimming took 5 bases from V and 5 from J, leaving 13 bases between them. Germline CDR1 is SEHNR and CDR2 is FQNEAQ (reference sequence). The CDR3 length is 14 residues.

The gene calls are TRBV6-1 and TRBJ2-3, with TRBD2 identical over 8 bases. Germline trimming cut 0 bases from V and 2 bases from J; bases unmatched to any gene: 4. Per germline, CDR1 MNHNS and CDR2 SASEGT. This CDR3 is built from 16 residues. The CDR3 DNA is TGTGCCAGCAGTGAAGCGTGGACTAGCCACACAGATACGCAGTATTTT. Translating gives CASSEAWTSHTDTQYF.

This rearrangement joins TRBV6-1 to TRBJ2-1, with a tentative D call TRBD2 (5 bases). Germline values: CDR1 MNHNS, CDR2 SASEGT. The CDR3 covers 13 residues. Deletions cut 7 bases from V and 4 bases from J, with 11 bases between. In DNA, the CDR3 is TGTGCCAGCATGGAGGCCGCGTACAATGAGCAGTTCTTC. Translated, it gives CASMEAAYNEQFF.

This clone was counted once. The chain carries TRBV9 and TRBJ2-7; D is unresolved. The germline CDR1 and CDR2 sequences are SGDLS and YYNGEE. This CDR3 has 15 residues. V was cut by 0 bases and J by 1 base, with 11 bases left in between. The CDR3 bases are TGTGCCAGCAGCGTAGGCCCGGAGCCTTCCTACGAGCAGTACTTC. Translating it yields CASSVGPEPSYEQYF. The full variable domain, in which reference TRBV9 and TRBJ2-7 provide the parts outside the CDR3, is DSGVTQTPKHLITATGQRVTLRCSPRSGDLSVYWYQQSLDQGLQFLIQYYNGEERAKGNILERFSAQQFPDLHSELNLSSLELGDSALYFCASSVGPEPSYEQYFGPGTRLTVT.

CDR3 protein: CASGLAGTGAWETQYF. For the CDR3, the DNA is TGTGCTAGTGGTTTGGCCGGGACAGGGGCTTGGGAGACCCAGTACTTC. This chain connects TRBV12-5 to TRBJ2-5; 10 bases are shared with TRBD1. The CDR3 is made up of 16 amino acids. Germline assignment: CDR1 LGHNT and CDR2 FRNRAP. V gave up 1 base and J gave up 5 bases; unmatched junction bases: 7.

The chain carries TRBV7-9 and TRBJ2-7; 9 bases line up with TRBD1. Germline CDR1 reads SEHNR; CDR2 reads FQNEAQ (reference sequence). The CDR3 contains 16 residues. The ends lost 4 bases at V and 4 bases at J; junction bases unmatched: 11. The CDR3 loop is CASSSPAGQGRYEQYF. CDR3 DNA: TGTGCCAGCAGCTCCCCAGCCGGACAGGGGCGATACGAGCAGTACTTC. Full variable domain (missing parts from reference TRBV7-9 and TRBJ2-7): DTGVSQNPRHKITKRGQNVTFRCDPISEHNRLYWYRQTLGQGPEFLTYFQNEAQLEKSRLLSDRFSAERPKGSFSTLEIQRTEQGDSAMYLCASSSPAGQGRYEQYFGPGTRLTVT.

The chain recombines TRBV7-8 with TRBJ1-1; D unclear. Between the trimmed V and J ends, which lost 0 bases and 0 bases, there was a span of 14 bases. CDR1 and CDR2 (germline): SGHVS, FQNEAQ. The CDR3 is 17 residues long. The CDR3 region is CASSLAPGGSLNTEAFF. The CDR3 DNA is TGTGCCAGCAGCTTAGCCCCCGGAGGGTCCCTGAACACTGAAGCTTTCTTT.

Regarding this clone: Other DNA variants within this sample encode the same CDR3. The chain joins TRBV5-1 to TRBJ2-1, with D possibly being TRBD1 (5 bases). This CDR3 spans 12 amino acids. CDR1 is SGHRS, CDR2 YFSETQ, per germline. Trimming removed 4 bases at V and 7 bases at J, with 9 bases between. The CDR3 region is CASSLQGNEQFF. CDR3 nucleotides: TGCGCCAGCAGCCTGCAGGGAAATGAGCAGTTCTTC.

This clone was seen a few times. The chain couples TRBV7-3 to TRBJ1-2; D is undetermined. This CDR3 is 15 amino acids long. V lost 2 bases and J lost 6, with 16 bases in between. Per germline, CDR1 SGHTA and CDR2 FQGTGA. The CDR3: CASSLLANGRDGYTF. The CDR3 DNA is TGTGCCAGCAGCTTACTGGCCAACGGACGGGATGGCTACACCTTC.

The CDR3: CASSLFGVGANVLTF. CDR3 DNA sequence: TGTGCCAGCAGCTTGTTCGGGGTTGGGGCCAACGTCCTGACTTTC. The J gene is TRBJ2-6, the V gene TRBV11-1; tentatively, D is TRBD2 (5 bases). This CDR3 has 15 residues. V was shortened by 3 bases and J by 3 bases, with 9 bases between the two germline ends. Per germline, CDR1 SGHAT and CDR2 FQDESV (reference sequence).

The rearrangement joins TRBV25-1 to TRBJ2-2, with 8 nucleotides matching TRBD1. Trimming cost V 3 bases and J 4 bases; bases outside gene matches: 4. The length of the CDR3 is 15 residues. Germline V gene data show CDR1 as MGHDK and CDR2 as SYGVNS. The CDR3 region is CASSDSGGATGELFF. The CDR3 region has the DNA TGTGCCAGCAGTGATTCAGGGGGCGCCACCGGGGAGCTGTTTTTT.

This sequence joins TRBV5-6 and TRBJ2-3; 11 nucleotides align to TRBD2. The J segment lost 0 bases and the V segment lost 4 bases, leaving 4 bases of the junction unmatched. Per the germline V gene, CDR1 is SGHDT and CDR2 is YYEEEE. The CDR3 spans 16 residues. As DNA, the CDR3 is TGTGCCAGCAGCCTAAGACTAGCGGGGAGCACAGATACGCAGTATTTT. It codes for CASSLRLAGSTDTQYF.

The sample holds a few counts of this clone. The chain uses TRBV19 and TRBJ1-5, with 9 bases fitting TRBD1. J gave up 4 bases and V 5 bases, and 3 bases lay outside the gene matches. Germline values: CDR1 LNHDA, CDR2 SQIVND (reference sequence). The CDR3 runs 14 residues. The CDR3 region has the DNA TGTGCCAGTAGTGCGGACAGGGGAAATCAGCCCCAGCATTTT. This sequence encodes CASSADRGNQPQHF.

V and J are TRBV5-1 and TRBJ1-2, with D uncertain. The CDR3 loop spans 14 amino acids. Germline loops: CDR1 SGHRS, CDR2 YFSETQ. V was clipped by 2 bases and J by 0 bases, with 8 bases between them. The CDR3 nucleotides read TGCGCCAGCAGCTTAGGTAGTACTAACTATGGCTACACCTTC. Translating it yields CASSLGSTNYGYTF.

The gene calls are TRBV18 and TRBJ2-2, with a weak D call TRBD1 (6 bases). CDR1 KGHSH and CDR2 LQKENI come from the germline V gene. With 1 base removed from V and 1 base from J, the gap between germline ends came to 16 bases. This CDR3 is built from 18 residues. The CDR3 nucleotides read TGTGCCAGCTCACCACTAATTGACAGGACCCTGAACACCGGGGAGCTGTTTTTT. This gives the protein CASSPLIDRTLNTGELFF.

The DNA of the CDR3 is TGTGCCAGCAGCCAGATCGTTGGGGGGGATCGTGAGACCCAGTACTTC. This gives the protein CASSQIVGGDRETQYF. The chain joins TRBV7-6 to TRBJ2-5; 7 bases map to TRBD2. Germline trimming cut 5 bases from V and 5 bases from J; bases unmatched to any gene: 14. CDR3 length: 16 residues. CDR1 and CDR2 from the germline V gene are SGHVS and FNYEAQ.

CDR3 nucleotide sequence: TGTGCCAGCGTCGGGCGGCTGGACACTGAAGCTTTCTTT. This codes for CASVGRLDTEAFF. The chain carries TRBV19 and TRBJ1-1; no reliable D call. V was cut by 9 bases and J by 3 bases, with 14 bases left in between. CDR3 length equals 13 residues. The germline V gene has CDR1 LNHDA and CDR2 SQIVND (reference sequence).

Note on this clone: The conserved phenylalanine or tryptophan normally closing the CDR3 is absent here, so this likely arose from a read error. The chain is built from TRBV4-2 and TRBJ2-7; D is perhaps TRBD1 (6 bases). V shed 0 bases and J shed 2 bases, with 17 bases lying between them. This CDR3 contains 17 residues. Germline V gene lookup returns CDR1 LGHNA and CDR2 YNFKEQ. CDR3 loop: CASSQEGGQLLTYEQYS. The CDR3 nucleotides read TGTGCCAGCAGCCAAGAAGGTGGACAGTTGCTTACCTACGAGCAGTACTCC.

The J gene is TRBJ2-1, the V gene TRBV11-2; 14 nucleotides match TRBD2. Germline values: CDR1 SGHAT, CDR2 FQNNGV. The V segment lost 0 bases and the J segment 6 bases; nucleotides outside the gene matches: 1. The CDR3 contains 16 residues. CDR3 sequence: CASSLEGLAGVNEQFF. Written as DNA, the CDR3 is TGTGCCAGCAGCTTAGAGGGACTAGCGGGGGTCAATGAGCAGTTCTTC.

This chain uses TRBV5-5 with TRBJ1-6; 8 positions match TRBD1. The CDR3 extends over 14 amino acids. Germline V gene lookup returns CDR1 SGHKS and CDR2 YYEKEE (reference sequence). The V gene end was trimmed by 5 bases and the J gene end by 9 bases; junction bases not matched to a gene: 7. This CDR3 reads CASSPGGATSPLHF. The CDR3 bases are TGTGCCAGCAGTCCAGGGGGCGCTACTTCACCCCTCCACTTT.